The clone carrying this T cell receptor beta chain has just one count. Sequencing used immunoSEQ multiplex PCR; TCRdb keeps in-frame clones, though not all of them. The sample records about 83,000 clones, around 88% being singletons. The data derive from a study of blood T cell repertoires in COVID-19. The CDR3 totals 17 residues. The V segment lost 0 bases and the J segment 0 bases; nucleotides outside the gene matches: 5. CDR1 SGHRS and CDR2 YFSETQ come from the germline V gene. Specimen: peripheral blood. V is TRBV5-1 and J is TRBJ2-1, with TRBD2 identical over 8 bases. The source is a man in his fifties or sixties with acute or convalescent COVID-19. The CDR3 sequence is CASSLAAGGFSYNEQFF. CDR3 DNA sequence: TGCGCCAGCAGCTTGGCCGCGGGGGGCTTCTCCTACAATGAGCAGTTCTTC.